Shown below are 15 T cell receptor beta chains from a single sample sequenced in a study of CXCR3-negative and CXCR3-positive naive CD8 T cells. Via 5' RACE with UMI labels, TRB cDNA libraries were prepared. TCRdb reprocessed the 5' RACE reads and keeps a single row for each CDR3 protein, giving no DNA. With about 22,000 distinct CDR3 sequences in the sample, the ten largest clones hold 20%. The sample consisted of memory CD8+ T cells from blood. These receptors originate from a human donor in good health. Some clones in this sample may be carry-over from other donors' samples.

The chain recombines TRBV7-3 with TRBJ2-1; TCRdb names TRBD2, which stays unverified in the absence of DNA. CDR1 is SGHTA and CDR2 is FQGTGA in the germline V gene. CDR3 length: 15 residues. The CDR3 region is CASSFRTSRYNEQFF.

The chain recombines TRBV7-9 with TRBJ2-1; TCRdb calls TRBD1, which cannot be checked without DNA. Germline V gene sequence: CDR1 SEHNR, CDR2 FQNEAQ (reference sequence). This CDR3 contains 12 residues. CDR3 sequence reads: CASSVQGNEQFF.

The V and J genes are TRBV7-9 and TRBJ1-1; as DNA is missing, the TRBD1 call by TCRdb cannot be tested. This CDR3 has 15 amino acids. Germline assignment: CDR1 SEHNR and CDR2 FQNEAQ (reference sequence). CDR3 sequence: CASSHRGNLNTEAFF.

CDR3 sequence: CASSLTGLAGDTQYF. The V and J genes are TRBV28 and TRBJ2-3; without DNA, the TCRdb call of TRBD2 cannot be checked. Germline loops: CDR1 MDHEN, CDR2 SYDVKM. This CDR3 region has 15 residues.

This rearrangement joins TRBV7-9 to TRBJ2-7; TCRdb selects TRBD1, and the lack of DNA leaves this call unchecked. This CDR3 contains 13 residues. Germline V gene lookup returns CDR1 SEHNR and CDR2 FQNEAQ (reference sequence). This CDR3 is CASSSGVGGEQYF.

The V gene is TRBV6-2 or TRBV6-3, the J gene TRBJ2-7; checking the TCRdb D call of TRBD2 is not possible without DNA. Germline CDR1 MNHEY, CDR2 SVGEGT. CDR3 size: 15 residues. Here the CDR3 reads CASSYRASGAYEQYF.

CDR3 loop: CSVMVNYGYTF. V is TRBV29-1 and J is TRBJ1-2. CDR3 length: 11 residues. CDR1 is SQVTM, CDR2 ANQGSEA, per germline.

The chain is built from TRBV5-6 and TRBJ2-1; the TCRdb D gene call, TRBD1, has no DNA to confirm it. CDR3 length: 14 residues. Germline CDR1 reads SGHDT; CDR2 reads YYEEEE. The CDR3 region is CASSLGQGYGEQFF. Combining the CDR3 with reference TRBV5-6 and TRBJ2-1 gives the whole variable domain DAGVTQSPTHLIKTRGQQVTLRCSPKSGHDTVSWYQQALGQGPQFIFQYYEEEERQRGNFPDRFSGHQFPNYSSELNVNALLLGDSALYLCASSLGQGYGEQFFGPGTRLTVL.

The rearrangement joins TRBV11-2 to TRBJ2-7; the D gene TCRdb calls, TRBD2, cannot be checked with no DNA. The CDR3 length is 15 residues. CDR1 is SGHAT, CDR2 FQNNGV, per germline. CDR3 region: CASSLVGLEADEQYF.

The chain combines TRBV6-1 with TRBJ2-1; TCRdb picks TRBD1, but there is no DNA to check that call. The CDR3 spans 14 residues. The germline V gene has CDR1 MNHNS and CDR2 SASEGT. CDR3 in amino acids: CASSRTGEYNEQFF.

V gene TRBV7-3 combines with J gene TRBJ2-2; TCRdb proposes TRBD1, but this gene call is untestable without DNA. The CDR3 loop spans 13 amino acids. Looked up from germline, CDR1 is SGHTA and CDR2 is FQGTGA. CDR3 in amino acids: CASSLGDTGELFF.

J is TRBJ2-1 and V is TRBV5-1; no DNA is available, so the TRBD2 call from TCRdb remains unchecked. Germline CDR1 SGHRS, CDR2 YFSETQ. CDR3 length: 14 amino acids. CDR3 loop: CASSFGGGPNEQFF.

V is TRBV20-1 and J is TRBJ2-1; checking the TCRdb D call of TRBD1 is not possible without DNA. Germline values: CDR1 DFQATT, CDR2 SNEGSKA (reference sequence). This CDR3 contains 14 residues. CDR3 in amino acids: CSAHGQIITTEQFF.

The chain is built from TRBV14 and TRBJ2-1; lacking DNA, the TRBD2 call made by TCRdb goes unchecked. This CDR3 contains 16 residues. Germline V gene data show CDR1 as SGHDN and CDR2 as FVKESK. CDR3 in amino acids: CASSQVGAAFYNEQFF.

The chain joins TRBV28 to TRBJ2-7; TCRdb names TRBD1, which stays unverified in the absence of DNA. This CDR3 is 14 amino acids long. Germline V lookup: CDR1 MDHEN, CDR2 SYDVKM. CDR3 sequence reads: CASTLDDRAYEQYF.